Here is one T cell receptor (beta chain) with its context. Its antigen is not yet known. It has no much larger one-base neighbor in the sample; base qualities were not kept. The data were taken from a study of CD8 T cells in ankylosing spondylitis (dated by TCRdb to between 2016 and 2019). The study in broad terms: T cell receptor beta repertoires were profiled in healthy donors and ankylosing spondylitis patients so that disease-linked TCR variants could be found. Peripheral blood samples were taken, and synovial fluid was additionally collected from ankylosing spondylitis patients. In total, the full study cohort was made up of 108 healthy donors and approximately 24 ankylosing spondylitis patients. What the work shows at the level of the full study, not this receptor alone: The disease-linked clones were reported to be significantly enriched in matched synovial fluid samples from ankylosing spondylitis patients. A TCR beta motif made up of seven or eight highly homologous amino acid variants appeared to be characteristic of blood from ankylosing spondylitis patients. Some TCR beta motif variants had previously been reported in synovial fluid and blood of reactive arthritis patients, which suggested common disease-initiation mechanisms. The disease-linked clones had a CD8+ phenotype and were found at relatively low frequencies in peripheral blood.

V drops 1 base and J drops 0 bases, leaving 10 bases in between. CDR1 is given as SEHNR and CDR2 as FQNEAQ, both from the germline V gene (reference sequence). From the cysteine up to the phenylalanine, the CDR3 has a length of 17 residues. Of all the DNA, just the CDR3 is kept, 51 bases in frame from base 1. The instrument was an Illumina HiSeq 2500. Quantitative 5'-RACE with molecular barcodes was the method used to prepare the TCR beta libraries. Under the source paper's analysis protocol: A new computational method based on a probabilistic model of VDJ rearrangement was used to identify disease-linked TCR variants. TCRdb reprocessed the public reads (quality trimming at Q25 with fastp, clone calling with MiXCR) and kept in-frame beta chains. One record per CDR3 amino acid sequence lists the most common genes and DNA. The V and J calls come from TCRdb's annotation, not from the publication. The sample data list around 140,000 distinct CDR3 sequences, and approximately 17% of these were observed just once. The top ten hold 30% to 35% of the sample.

The clonotype comes from a male donor with ankylosing spondylitis. The rearranged chain carries TRBV7-9 and TRBJ2-6, with TRBD1 perhaps the D gene, on 6 matching bases. Sequencing input: blood, either unsorted or a sorted T cell fraction (not recorded which). CDR3 protein: CASSLGQANSGANVLTF. The nucleotides are TGTGCCAGCAGCTTAGGACAGGCCAACTCTGGGGCCAACGTCCTGACTTTC. This CDR3, with the reference TRBV7-9 and TRBJ2-6 proteins standing in past its ends, gives the full variable domain DTGVSQNPRHKITKRGQNVTFRCDPISEHNRLYWYRQTLGQGPEFLTYFQNEAQLEKSRLLSDRFSAERPKGSFSTLEIQRTEQGDSAMYLCASSLGQANSGANVLTFGAGSRLTVL.